A single sample gave rise to the 10 T cell receptor beta chains below, sequenced in a study of blood T cell repertoires in COVID-19. Measured with immunoSEQ multiplex PCR; TCRdb has only the in-frame clones, and not every one. The sample has approximately 130,000 clones, approximately 86% seen once. Sequencing input: peripheral blood. The receptors come from a woman between 50 and 59 years old who had recovered from COVID-19.

The rearrangement joins TRBV6-5 to TRBJ1-1, with D perhaps TRBD1 (6 bases). Trimming pared 3 bases from V and 4 bases from J, leaving 9 bases between. Germline V gives CDR1 MNHEY, CDR2 SVGAGI. The CDR3 is 13 residues long. CDR3 loop: CASSYQGITEAFF. In DNA form, the CDR3 reads TGTGCCAGCAGTTATCAGGGGATCACTGAAGCTTTCTTT.

The rearrangement joins TRBV5-1 to TRBJ2-7; tentative D call: TRBD2 (6 bases). The germline V and J ends were trimmed by 2 bases and 5 bases, with 17 bases remaining between them. Germline CDR1 and CDR2: SGHRS and YFSETQ. The CDR3 is made up of 15 amino acids. The CDR3 sequence: CASSFGSGSYNEQYF. The CDR3 region has the DNA TGCGCCAGCAGCTTTGGGAGCGGGTCCTATAACGAGCAGTACTTC.

V is TRBV4-1 and J is TRBJ1-1; TRBD1 is a possible D gene (5 bases). Germline loops: CDR1 MGHRA, CDR2 YSYEKL. V gave up 4 bases and J gave up 6 bases, with 12 bases separating them. CDR3 size: 13 residues. This CDR3 is CASSRGERAEAFF. The CDR3, as DNA: TGCGCCAGCAGCCGGGGCGAAAGGGCTGAAGCTTTCTTT.

Only one count was recorded for this clone. The chain is built from TRBV7-2 and TRBJ2-7, with D unresolved. The CDR3 loop spans 13 amino acids. The germline V and J ends were trimmed by 5 bases and 7 bases, with 15 bases remaining between them. Germline-derived CDR1 and CDR2 are SGHTA and FQGNSA. This chain's CDR3 is CASSTRQGWEQYF. Here the CDR3 DNA reads TGTGCCAGCAGCACAAGACAAGGCTGGGAGCAGTACTTC.

The rearrangement uses TRBV30 and TRBJ1-4, with D possibly being TRBD1 (5 bases). V was pared by 1 base and J by 8 bases, with 11 bases between. This CDR3 contains 13 residues. Looked up from germline, CDR1 is GTSNPN and CDR2 is SVGIG (reference sequence). The CDR3 DNA is TGTGCCTGGAGTGGACAGTCAGGGGAAAAACTGTTTTTT. Its protein product is CAWSGQSGEKLFF.

The gene calls are TRBV3-1 (or the pseudogene TRBV3-2) and TRBJ1-1; D unclear. The germline CDR1 and CDR2 sequences are LGHDT and YNNKEL (reference sequence). The CDR3 extends over 16 amino acids. V shed 2 bases and J shed 1 base, with 14 bases lying between them. The CDR3 DNA sequence: TGTGCCAGCAGCCAACTTCCCGGGGTGGAGAACACTGAAGCTTTCTTT. Translating it yields CASSQLPGVENTEAFF.

The chain joins TRBV7-9 to TRBJ2-3, with D possibly matching TRBD2 (5 bases). The CDR3 length is 13 residues. V lost 6 bases to trimming and J lost 0 bases, with 7 bases between them. Germline V gene lookup returns CDR1 SEHNR and CDR2 FQNEAQ (reference sequence). This CDR3 reads CASRRGSTDTQYF. CDR3 nucleotides: TGTGCCAGCAGGCGCGGGAGCACAGATACGCAGTATTTT. The complete variable domain, with remaining parts taken from reference TRBV7-9 and TRBJ2-3, reads DTGVSQNPRHKITKRGQNVTFRCDPISEHNRLYWYRQTLGQGPEFLTYFQNEAQLEKSRLLSDRFSAERPKGSFSTLEIQRTEQGDSAMYLCASRRGSTDTQYFGPGTRLTVL.

The chain uses TRBV5-5 and TRBJ1-5; 9 nucleotides align to TRBD1. There are 17 residues in the CDR3. Looked up from germline, CDR1 is SGHKS and CDR2 is YYEKEE (reference sequence). V gave up 0 bases and J gave up 5 bases; unmatched junction bases: 9. The CDR3 nucleotides read TGTGCCAGCAGCTTGGGTGATACAGGGGGCCAGTATCAGCCCCAGCATTTT. Translating gives CASSLGDTGGQYQPQHF. Using reference TRBV5-5 and TRBJ1-5 for the parts outside the CDR3, the full variable domain is DAGVTQSPTHLIKTRGQQVTLRCSPISGHKSVSWYQQVLGQGPQFIFQYYEKEERGRGNFPDRFSARQFPNYSSELNVNALLLGDSALYLCASSLGDTGGQYQPQHFGDGTRLSIL.

This clone was observed once. The rearrangement uses TRBV21-1 and TRBJ2-7; the table calls TRBD1, which could not be checked here. TRBV21-1 is classified as a pseudogene. The CDR3 consists of 15 residues. The CDR3 DNA reads as TGTGCCAGCAGCAATATGGGACAGGTGGTCTACGAGCAGTACTTC. This encodes CASSNMGQVVYEQYF.

V gene TRBV4-1 combines with J gene TRBJ1-6; D perhaps matches TRBD1 (5 bases). Trimming shortened V by 1 base and J by 13 bases, and 14 bases separated the two germline ends. The CDR3 totals 14 residues. Germline V lookup: CDR1 MGHRA, CDR2 YSYEKL. The CDR3 loop is CASSQGQTAGPLHF. CDR3 DNA: TGCGCCAGCAGCCAAGGTCAGACAGCCGGTCCCCTCCACTTT.